This TCR beta chain is drawn from a study of shared clonotypes between healthy human individuals. Study-level background: Donor ages ranged 18 to 49 years: two women, three men. Study-wide findings and caveats: Genetic and exposure-history diversity was limited by the few donors.

This clone was recorded a few times. Its antigen is still unknown. V dropped 2 bases and J dropped 7; count of bases not matched to a gene: 1. Germline V CDR1 and CDR2: WNHNN, SYGVQD (reference sequence). The CDR3 totals 13 residues. The study used 80 million to 100 million PBMCs per unsorted sample for genomic DNA. In the original analysis: In the immunoSEQ data, sequences were junction-only and lacked quality scores, so filtering differed. The data were produced by immunoSEQ multiplex PCR, yet TCRdb's version contains in-frame clones alone and is incomplete. V and J calls and clone size are copied from that table; D and trimming were computed from the DNA. The sample gives approximately 470,000 clones, approximately 78% of which show up once; around 12% is in the top ten.

The genes are TRBV10-1 and TRBJ2-1; 8 bases are a match to TRBD1. What was sequenced was PBMCs. The receptor was derived from a woman aged 40 to 50 in good health. Some clones in this sample may be carry-over from other donors' samples. DNA for the CDR3: TGCGCCAGCAGTGAGGGGGACAGGAATGAGCAGTTCTTC. This encodes CASSEGDRNEQFF.